These 30 T cell receptor beta chains were all obtained from the same sample, sequenced in a study of monozygotic twins with inflammatory bowel disease. No DNA is given; TCRdb re-called the 5' RACE reads and lists each CDR3 protein once. Its clone listing holds 110,000 to 150,000 distinct CDR3 sequences. Sequencing was done on a sample of blood. Receptors were obtained from a human donor with ulcerative colitis or Crohn's disease, or a healthy co-twin of an affected twin (not recorded which).

The CDR3 spells CASSYSTRSQPQHF. The chain links TRBV6-5 to TRBJ1-5; TCRdb's D call of TRBD1 is untestable without DNA. Germline assignment: CDR1 MNHEY and CDR2 SVGAGI. This CDR3 comprises 14 residues.

The chain couples TRBV7-3 to TRBJ2-1. There are 16 residues in the CDR3. Germline V gene sequence: CDR1 SGHTA, CDR2 FQGTGA. The CDR3 spells CASSLTMDSSYNEQFF. The whole variable domain, remainder taken from reference TRBV7-3 and TRBJ2-1, is GAGVSQTPSNKVTEKGKYVELRCDPISGHTALYWYRQSLGQGPEFLIYFQGTGAADDSGLPNDRFFAVRPEGSVSTLKIQRTERGDSAVYLCASSLTMDSSYNEQFFGPGTRLTVL.

V is TRBV12-3 or TRBV12-4 and J is TRBJ2-6; TCRdb's D call, TRBD1, is unchecked because there is no DNA. The CDR3 is 16 residues long. CDR3 protein: CASSFWGARGANVLTF.

This chain connects TRBV6-1 to TRBJ2-7; the TRBD2 assignment by TCRdb is unverifiable without DNA. Germline lookup yields CDR1 MNHNS and CDR2 SASEGT. This CDR3 has 16 residues. CDR3 loop: CASSRSLLAGAYEQYF.

The chain employs TRBV7-2 and TRBJ2-7; TCRdb calls TRBD2, which cannot be checked without DNA. Germline CDR1 and CDR2: SGHTA and FQGNSA. The CDR3 is made up of 15 amino acids. CDR3 residues: CASRVSLAGVHEQYF.

This sequence joins TRBV5-6 and TRBJ1-1. Germline values: CDR1 SGHDT, CDR2 YYEEEE. The CDR3 is made up of 14 amino acids. The CDR3: CASGRPARNTEAFF.

The rearrangement uses TRBV5-1 and TRBJ1-6; TCRdb lists TRBD1, though no DNA is available to test this call. Germline CDR1 SGHRS, CDR2 YFSETQ. This CDR3 is built from 14 residues. The CDR3 here is CASSRDRGNSPLHF.

This chain connects TRBV5-4 to TRBJ2-3; TCRdb indicates TRBD2, and absent DNA this call remains unverified. CDR1 is SGHNT, CDR2 YYREEE, per germline (reference sequence). This CDR3 region has 16 residues. CDR3 region: CASSRRTSDPSDTQYF. The whole variable domain, filled in from reference TRBV5-4 and TRBJ2-3, reads ETGVTQSPTHLIKTRGQQVTLRCSSQSGHNTVSWYQQALGQGPQFIFQYYREEENGRGNFPPRFSGLQFPNYSSELNVNALELDDSALYLCASSRRTSDPSDTQYFGPGTRLTVL.

The V and J genes are TRBV24-1 and TRBJ2-1. Germline loops: CDR1 KGHDR, CDR2 SFDVKD. This CDR3 contains 15 residues. The CDR3 reads CATSDEGSSYNEQFF.

This chain's CDR3 is CASSQPGPVNEQFF. The V gene is TRBV3-1, the J gene TRBJ2-1; TCRdb's D call, TRBD1, is unchecked because there is no DNA. The CDR3 runs 14 residues. From germline, CDR1 is LGHDT and CDR2 YNNKEL (reference sequence).

This chain joins TRBV7-8 and TRBJ1-5. The V gene's germline CDR1 is SGHVS and CDR2 FQNEAQ. The CDR3 loop spans 17 amino acids. The chain's CDR3 is CASSFQRTANSNQPQHF.

This chain uses TRBV5-4 with TRBJ1-6; TCRdb lists TRBD1, though no DNA is available to test this call. Germline assignment: CDR1 SGHNT and CDR2 YYREEE (reference sequence). CDR3 length: 14 amino acids. The chain's CDR3 is CASTRTGVNSPLHF.

This chain joins TRBV19 and TRBJ1-1; TCRdb indicates TRBD1, and absent DNA this call remains unverified. Germline values: CDR1 LNHDA, CDR2 SQIVND (reference sequence). The CDR3 spans 14 residues. The CDR3 is CASSFRAGGPEAFF.

The V and J genes are TRBV12-3 or TRBV12-4 and TRBJ1-1; TCRdb gives TRBD1 as the D gene, but with no DNA this cannot be confirmed. The CDR3 has 12 amino acids. The CDR3 reads CASSPWGTEAFF.

The chain employs TRBV12-3 or TRBV12-4 and TRBJ1-1. The CDR3 sequence is 13 residues long. The CDR3 protein is CASSLGPNTEAFF.

The chain couples TRBV2 to TRBJ1-5. This CDR3 has 13 residues. Per germline, CDR1 SNHLY and CDR2 FYNNEI. CDR3: CASSEELMEPQHF.

This rearrangement joins TRBV20-1 to TRBJ2-7. From germline, CDR1 is DFQATT and CDR2 SNEGSKA (reference sequence). This CDR3 contains 14 residues. CDR3 sequence: CSAAKWSPTYEQYF.

The V and J genes are TRBV18 and TRBJ2-1. The CDR3 length is 16 residues. The germline V gene has CDR1 KGHSH and CDR2 LQKENI. CDR3 region: CASSLQDRGSYNEQFF.

The CDR3 loop is CASSFSGAGGGYNEQFF. J is TRBJ2-1 and V is TRBV7-3; the TCRdb call, TRBD1, lacks DNA for checking. CDR3 length: 17 amino acids. Germline V gene lookup returns CDR1 SGHTA and CDR2 FQGTGA.

The J gene is TRBJ2-2, the V gene TRBV12-3 or TRBV12-4; TCRdb outputs TRBD2, but without DNA this stays unchecked. This CDR3 spans 15 amino acids. CDR3 region: CASIPRGPGAGELFF.

CDR3 residues: CASSFGGRGWSNEQFF. This chain joins TRBV7-2 and TRBJ2-1; TCRdb reports TRBD1, a call that lacks DNA to check it against. The CDR3 runs 16 residues. CDR1 and CDR2 (germline): SGHTA, FQGNSA.

The V call is TRBV7-2, the J call TRBJ1-2. Germline CDR1 SGHTA, CDR2 FQGNSA. The CDR3 spans 15 residues. CDR3 residues: CASSLIRGTDYGYTF.

The chain is built from TRBV18 and TRBJ1-1; the D gene TCRdb calls, TRBD1, cannot be checked with no DNA. This CDR3 contains 15 residues. Germline assignment: CDR1 KGHSH and CDR2 LQKENI. This CDR3 is CASSLRTGANTEAFF.

V and J are TRBV5-6 and TRBJ2-1; TCRdb names TRBD2, which stays unverified in the absence of DNA. This CDR3 has 16 amino acids. CDR1 SGHDT and CDR2 YYEEEE come from the germline V gene. The CDR3 sequence: CASSVRLAGGYNEQFF.

V and J are TRBV7-8 and TRBJ2-1. CDR3 length equals 16 residues. Germline V gives CDR1 SGHVS, CDR2 FQNEAQ. The CDR3 here is CASSTKRDANYNEQFF.

The chain uses TRBV20-1 and TRBJ2-3; TCRdb's D call of TRBD2 is untestable without DNA. This CDR3 spans 16 amino acids. The germline V gene has CDR1 DFQATT and CDR2 SNEGSKA (reference sequence). The CDR3 loop is CSAPPGLAGGPDTQYF.

The chain links TRBV6-5 to TRBJ2-2. This CDR3 is 15 amino acids long. Looked up from germline, CDR1 is MNHEY and CDR2 is SVGAGI. The CDR3 protein is CASSYAPRRTGKLFF.

CDR3 region: CAWSDRAGGPYNEQFF. The J gene is TRBJ2-1, the V gene TRBV30; TCRdb picks TRBD2, but there is no DNA to check that call. Germline V gene lookup returns CDR1 GTSNPN and CDR2 SVGIG (reference sequence). The CDR3 spans 16 residues.

This chain joins TRBV18 and TRBJ2-3. The CDR3 loop spans 14 amino acids. Germline-derived CDR1 and CDR2 are KGHSH and LQKENI. The CDR3 reads CASSPTQKTDTQYF.

This chain uses TRBV10-3 with TRBJ1-1; checking the TCRdb D call of TRBD1 is not possible without DNA. Germline-derived CDR1 and CDR2 are ENHRY and SYGVKD. The CDR3 is made up of 14 amino acids. CDR3 protein: CAITSTGAATEAFF.